Listed below are T cell receptor beta chains from one sample, sequenced in a study of blood T cell repertoires in COVID-19. Here immunoSEQ multiplex PCR was the method, and the copy in TCRdb shows in-frame clones only, minus some. The sample includes roughly 190,000 clones, 84% of them seen just once. Sequenced: peripheral blood. The receptors derive from a woman in her 70s with active or convalescent COVID-19. Both conserved end residues are part of each CDR3. A D gene is named only where the DNA matches it firmly. Some rows have no size entry. The others give once, few or many, or a class for an expanded clone.

v_gene: TRBV7-9; j_gene: TRBJ2-7; abundance: -; d_gene: -; CDR3nt: TGTGCCAGCAGCAGAGGCCCGTACGAGCAGTACTTC; CDR3aa: CASSRGPYEQYF
v_gene: TRBV24-1; j_gene: TRBJ2-5; abundance: -; d_gene: -; CDR3nt: TGTGCCACCAGTGATTTCTCCCTAGGTGGCAATAGCCAAGAGACCCAGTACTTC; CDR3aa: CATSDFSLGGNSQETQYF
v_gene: TRBV5-1; j_gene: TRBJ1-2; abundance: -; d_gene: -; CDR3nt: TGCGCCAGCAGCTTGGAAGGGGATAACTATGGCTACACCTTC; CDR3aa: CASSLEGDNYGYTF
v_gene: TRBV21-1; j_gene: TRBJ2-1; abundance: -; d_gene: -; CDR3nt: TGTGCCAGCAGCAAAGCTGGGGAGGCTAGCGAAAGGAGCTCCTACAATGAGCAGTTCTTC; CDR3aa: CASSKAGEASERSSYNEQFF
v_gene: TRBV6-2/TRBV6-3; j_gene: TRBJ1-4; abundance: -; d_gene: TRBD1; CDR3nt: TGTGCCAGCAGTTACGGACAGGGGATTAATGAAAAACTGTTTTTT; CDR3aa: CASSYGQGINEKLFF
v_gene: TRBV18; j_gene: TRBJ2-1; abundance: -; d_gene: TRBD2; CDR3nt: TGTGCCAGCTCACACGGGACTAGCCGGAATGAGCAGTTCTTC; CDR3aa: CASSHGTSRNEQFF
v_gene: TRBV4-1; j_gene: TRBJ2-7; abundance: -; d_gene: TRBD2; CDR3nt: TGCGCCAGCAGTGGGGGGGGTAGGGAGCAGTACTTC; CDR3aa: CASSGGGREQYF
v_gene: TRBV7-9; j_gene: TRBJ2-4; abundance: -; d_gene: TRBD1; CDR3nt: TGTGCCAGCAGCGAGGGACAGGGGAGGGCGAGAAACATTCAGTACTTC; CDR3aa: CASSEGQGRARNIQYF
v_gene: TRBV6-5; j_gene: TRBJ1-2; abundance: once; d_gene: TRBD1; CDR3nt: TGTGCCAGCAGTTCCCCAGGACAGGGCGACTATGGCTACACCTTC; CDR3aa: CASSSPGQGDYGYTF
v_gene: TRBV12-3/TRBV12-4; j_gene: TRBJ1-5; abundance: -; d_gene: -; CDR3nt: TGTGCCAGCAGTTTACAGGTCGCTCAGCCCCAGCATTTT; CDR3aa: CASSLQVAQPQHF
v_gene: TRBV5-6; j_gene: TRBJ2-1; abundance: -; d_gene: -; CDR3nt: TGTGCCAGCAGCTTGTTGGATTCGGGGAATGAGCAGTTCTTC; CDR3aa: CASSLLDSGNEQFF
v_gene: TRBV29-1; j_gene: TRBJ2-1; abundance: -; d_gene: -; CDR3nt: TGCAGCGTTGTATTCGGGGACTTACTCAATGAGCAGTTCTTC; CDR3aa: CSVVFGDLLNEQFF
v_gene: TRBV2; j_gene: TRBJ2-6; abundance: -; d_gene: -; CDR3nt: TGTGCCAGCAGACAGGGCAGGGGAAACCGTGGGGCCAACGTCCTGACTTTC; CDR3aa: CASRQGRGNRGANVLTF
v_gene: TRBV5-1; j_gene: TRBJ2-2; abundance: -; d_gene: TRBD2; CDR3nt: TGCGCCAGCAGCCCGGGACTAGCGGGAGTCGGGGAGCTGTTTTTT; CDR3aa: CASSPGLAGVGELFF
v_gene: TRBV7-9; j_gene: TRBJ1-2; abundance: -; d_gene: TRBD1; CDR3nt: TGTGCCAGCAGCCTGGGACAGGGGGACTATGGCTACACCTTC; CDR3aa: CASSLGQGDYGYTF
v_gene: TRBV28; j_gene: TRBJ2-1; abundance: -; d_gene: TRBD1; CDR3nt: TGTGCCAGCAGGGAGGGACAGGGACGGGTCAATGAGCAGTTCTTC; CDR3aa: CASREGQGRVNEQFF
v_gene: TRBV3-1/TRBV3-2; j_gene: TRBJ2-7; abundance: -; d_gene: -; CDR3nt: TGTGCCAGCAGCTTTGATCCTGCTGCAGGGCAGTACTTC; CDR3aa: CASSFDPAAGQYF
v_gene: TRBV5-4; j_gene: TRBJ2-1; abundance: -; d_gene: TRBD1; CDR3nt: TGTGCCAGCAGCCGTCAGGGGGAACCAGGAGGGCAGTTCTTC; CDR3aa: CASSRQGEPGGQFF
v_gene: TRBV3-1/TRBV3-2; j_gene: TRBJ1-6; abundance: -; d_gene: -; CDR3nt: TGTGCCAGCAGCCAAGGGGTGGGGGGCTCCTATAATTCACCCCTCCACTTT; CDR3aa: CASSQGVGGSYNSPLHF
v_gene: TRBV5-1; j_gene: TRBJ1-1; abundance: -; d_gene: -; CDR3nt: TGCGCCAGCAGGCAGGGGATCATGAACACTGAAGCTTTCTTT; CDR3aa: CASRQGIMNTEAFF
v_gene: TRBV7-8; j_gene: TRBJ2-1; abundance: -; d_gene: TRBD1; CDR3nt: TGTGCCAGCAGCTCTCTCAAGGGGGCTTCGGATGAGCAGTTCTTC; CDR3aa: CASSSLKGASDEQFF
v_gene: TRBV6-5; j_gene: TRBJ2-3; abundance: -; d_gene: TRBD1; CDR3nt: TGTGCCAGCAGTTACGGAGGACAGGGGCCAGATACGCAGTATTTT; CDR3aa: CASSYGGQGPDTQYF
v_gene: TRBV4-1; j_gene: TRBJ1-1; abundance: -; d_gene: -; CDR3nt: TGCGCCAGCAGCCAAGAGGCAGGGAGGGGGACTGAAGCTTTCTTT; CDR3aa: CASSQEAGRGTEAFF
v_gene: TRBV5-1; j_gene: TRBJ1-1; abundance: -; d_gene: -; CDR3nt: TGCGCCAGCAGCTTGGCCCAGGGGACCGTAAAGACTGAAGCTTTCTTT; CDR3aa: CASSLAQGTVKTEAFF
v_gene: TRBV7-3; j_gene: TRBJ2-5; abundance: -; d_gene: -; CDR3nt: TGTGCCAGCAGCTTAAGTGGCCGAGGGGAGACCCAGTACTTC; CDR3aa: CASSLSGRGETQYF
v_gene: TRBV4-1; j_gene: TRBJ1-1; abundance: once; d_gene: -; CDR3nt: TGCGCCAGCAGCCGGCCCGGGGCTGAAGCTTTCTTT; CDR3aa: CASSRPGAEAFF
v_gene: TRBV7-9; j_gene: TRBJ2-7; abundance: -; d_gene: -; CDR3nt: TGTGCCAGCAGCTTAGGCGATACCCCCTCCTACGAGCAGTACTTC; CDR3aa: CASSLGDTPSYEQYF
v_gene: TRBV5-1; j_gene: TRBJ2-5; abundance: -; d_gene: TRBD1; CDR3nt: TGCGCCAGCAGCTTAACTACAGGGGGCTCCCAAGAGACCCAGTACTTC; CDR3aa: CASSLTTGGSQETQYF
v_gene: TRBV5-1; j_gene: TRBJ2-3; abundance: few; d_gene: TRBD2; CDR3nt: TGCGCCAGCAGCCCGCAAGCGGGGAGCACAGATACGCAGTATTTT; CDR3aa: CASSPQAGSTDTQYF
v_gene: TRBV5-1; j_gene: TRBJ1-5; abundance: -; d_gene: -; CDR3nt: TGCGCCAGCAGCTTAGATAGTCGTGTGAATCAGCCCCAGCATTTT; CDR3aa: CASSLDSRVNQPQHF
v_gene: TRBV28; j_gene: TRBJ1-2; abundance: -; d_gene: TRBD1; CDR3nt: TGTGCCAGCAGAACTAAGACCGGGACAGGGGACGGCTACACCTTC; CDR3aa: CASRTKTGTGDGYTF
v_gene: TRBV7-2; j_gene: TRBJ2-3; abundance: -; d_gene: TRBD1; CDR3nt: TGTGCCAGCAGCTTGACAGGGGGCACAGATACGCAGTATTTT; CDR3aa: CASSLTGGTDTQYF
v_gene: TRBV28; j_gene: TRBJ1-5; abundance: -; d_gene: -; CDR3nt: TGTGCCAGCAGTTCGACAGCTGTAAATCAGCCCCAGCATTTT; CDR3aa: CASSSTAVNQPQHF
v_gene: TRBV19; j_gene: TRBJ1-4; abundance: -; d_gene: TRBD1; CDR3nt: TGTGCCGCCGCTAACAGGGGGCGAAGTGAAAAACTGTTTTTT; CDR3aa: CAAANRGRSEKLFF
v_gene: TRBV10-3; j_gene: TRBJ1-5; abundance: -; d_gene: -; CDR3nt: TGTGCCACTCAGGGAAGCAATCAGCCCCAGCATTTT; CDR3aa: CATQGSNQPQHF
v_gene: TRBV20-1; j_gene: TRBJ1-1; abundance: -; d_gene: -; CDR3nt: TGCAGTGCTAGTGCCGGCCTCGGGGACACTGAAGCTTTCTTT; CDR3aa: CSASAGLGDTEAFF
v_gene: TRBV29-1; j_gene: TRBJ1-2; abundance: -; d_gene: -; CDR3nt: TGCAGCGCCGCCGCGGACAGCCCTAGTGGAGGCTACACCTTC; CDR3aa: CSAAADSPSGGYTF
v_gene: TRBV27; j_gene: TRBJ1-1; abundance: -; d_gene: TRBD1; CDR3nt: TGTGCCAGCAGTTTCTCGGGACAGGGCGGAACTGAAGCTTTCTTT; CDR3aa: CASSFSGQGGTEAFF
v_gene: TRBV5-3; j_gene: TRBJ1-5; abundance: -; d_gene: -; CDR3nt: TGTGCCAGAAGCTTACTAGGAGGGGATCTAACGAACCAGCCCCAGCATTTT; CDR3aa: CARSLLGGDLTNQPQHF
v_gene: TRBV2; j_gene: TRBJ1-5; abundance: -; d_gene: -; CDR3nt: TGTGCCAGCAGGGGAGGGACGTTTATGAATCAGCCCCAGCATTTT; CDR3aa: CASRGGTFMNQPQHF
v_gene: TRBV5-1; j_gene: TRBJ1-4; abundance: once; d_gene: -; CDR3nt: TGCGCCAGCAGCCGGGACTTGGGGGAAAAACTGTTTTTT; CDR3aa: CASSRDLGEKLFF
v_gene: TRBV27; j_gene: TRBJ1-1; abundance: -; d_gene: -; CDR3nt: TGTGCCAGCAGACTTCAGGGGATAAACACTGAAGCTTTCTTT; CDR3aa: CASRLQGINTEAFF
v_gene: TRBV14; j_gene: TRBJ1-2; abundance: -; d_gene: TRBD1; CDR3nt: TGTGCCAGCAGCCCCGCCCGGACAGGGACCTATGGCTACACCTTC; CDR3aa: CASSPARTGTYGYTF
v_gene: TRBV7-3; j_gene: TRBJ1-2; abundance: few; d_gene: -; CDR3nt: TGTGCCAGCAGCCCGCAGGGGAACTATGGCTACACCTTC; CDR3aa: CASSPQGNYGYTF
v_gene: TRBV3-1/TRBV3-2; j_gene: TRBJ2-7; abundance: -; d_gene: TRBD1; CDR3nt: TGTGCCAGCAGCCAAGCGCGCGAGACAGGGAGCTACGAGCAGTACTTC; CDR3aa: CASSQARETGSYEQYF
v_gene: TRBV30; j_gene: TRBJ2-7; abundance: -; d_gene: -; CDR3nt: TGTGCCTGGAGTGGGGGGACTCTCCTCTCCTACGAGCAGTACTTC; CDR3aa: CAWSGGTLLSYEQYF
v_gene: TRBV29-1; j_gene: TRBJ2-5; abundance: once; d_gene: -; CDR3nt: TGCAGCGATAGGACGGCCGGGGGTAGAGAGACCCAGTACTTC; CDR3aa: CSDRTAGGRETQYF
v_gene: TRBV19; j_gene: TRBJ2-3; abundance: -; d_gene: TRBD1; CDR3nt: TGTGCCAGTACCTCGGACAGGTTCACAGATACGCAGTATTTT; CDR3aa: CASTSDRFTDTQYF
v_gene: TRBV14; j_gene: TRBJ2-7; abundance: -; d_gene: TRBD1; CDR3nt: TGTGCCAGCAGCCAAGAGCGTGGGTTGGGGACAGCCTACGAGCAGTACTTC; CDR3aa: CASSQERGLGTAYEQYF